This TCR beta chain is drawn from a study of human T cells and chemical hapten exposure. Study-level information: Across its roughly 22 weeks, the study gave patients weekly diphenylcyclopropenone doses to the scalp. Patients, a majority of them female, were diagnosed with alopecia areata, totalis or universalis.

The V and J ends lost 8 bases and 11 bases respectively, with 13 bases between them. Germline CDR1 and CDR2: MNHNS and SASEGT. The CDR3 has 11 amino acids. This clonotype appeared a few times. What it binds is unknown. Whole-study results and caveats: Alopecia was present in the donors, so their immune response may differ from healthy people's.

Time point noted: patch test 1, 2 weeks after DPC sensitization. Treatment in this sample: therapeutic diphenylcyclopropenone sensitization with weekly scalp DPC. TCRdb called the RACE reads again in MiXCR, with one record for every CDR3 protein. The sample carries over 65,000 distinct CDR3 sequences, roughly 10% recorded once. The V and J genes are TRBV6-1 and TRBJ2-1, with a weak D call TRBD1 (6 bases). The receptor comes from a woman aged 45-65 years with alopecia areata. Some clones in this sample may be carry-over from other donors' samples. The sample in question was whole blood, obtained in connection with sensitization to the hapten diphenylcyclopropenone (DPC). The DNA for the CDR3 is TGTGCCAGCGCGTCAGGGGACCAGCAGTTCTTC. Protein product: CASASGDQQFF.